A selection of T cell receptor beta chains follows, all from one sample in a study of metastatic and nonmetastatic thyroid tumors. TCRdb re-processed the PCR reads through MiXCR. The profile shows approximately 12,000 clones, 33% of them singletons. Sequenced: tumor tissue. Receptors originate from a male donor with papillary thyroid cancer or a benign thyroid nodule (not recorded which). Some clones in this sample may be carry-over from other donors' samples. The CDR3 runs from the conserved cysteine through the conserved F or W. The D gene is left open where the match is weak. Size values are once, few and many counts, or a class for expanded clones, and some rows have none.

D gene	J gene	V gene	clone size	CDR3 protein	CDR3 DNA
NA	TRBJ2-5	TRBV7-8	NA	CAISLLPNDAETQYF	TGTGCCATCAGCTTATTGCCGAACGATGCCGAGACCCAGTACTTC
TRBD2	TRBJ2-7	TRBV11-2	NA	CASSLDHLAGGQYEQYF	TGTGCCAGCAGCTTAGACCATCTAGCGGGAGGGCAATACGAGCAGTACTTC
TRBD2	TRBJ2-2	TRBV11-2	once	CASSWNSGTSGGGGELFF	TGTGCCAGCAGCTGGAATTCCGGGACTAGCGGGGGTGGCGGGGAGCTGTTTTTT
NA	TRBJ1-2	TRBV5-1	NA	CASSQDGNYGYTF	TGCGCCAGCAGCCAGGACGGCAACTATGGCTACACCTTC
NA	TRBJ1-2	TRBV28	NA	CASSLGKRGGYTF	TGTGCCAGCAGTTTAGGAAAAAGGGGTGGCTACACCTTC
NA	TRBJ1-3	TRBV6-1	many	CASSVGGPASGNTIYF	TGTGCCAGCAGTGTTGGGGGCCCTGCCTCTGGAAACACCATATATTTT
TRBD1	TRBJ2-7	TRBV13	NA	CASSGRGDRTSYEQYF	TGTGCCAGCAGCGGGAGAGGGGACAGGACCTCCTACGAGCAGTACTTC
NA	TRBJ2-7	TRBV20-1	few	CSAPFQGNYEQYF	TGCAGTGCCCCTTTCCAGGGGAACTACGAGCAGTACTTC
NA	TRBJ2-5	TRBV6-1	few	CASSEGGAVQETQYF	TGTGCCAGCAGTGAAGGGGGGGCGGTCCAAGAGACCCAGTACTTC
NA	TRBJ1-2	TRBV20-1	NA	CSAPILQGSGYTF	TGCAGTGCACCAATTCTACAGGGATCTGGCTACACCTTC
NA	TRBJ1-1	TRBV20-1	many	CSARVNTEAFF	TGCAGTGCTAGGGTGAACACTGAAGCTTTCTTT
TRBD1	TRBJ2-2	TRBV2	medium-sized	CASSEQGAGTGELFF	TGTGCCAGCAGTGAGCAGGGGGCGGGCACCGGGGAGCTGTTTTTT
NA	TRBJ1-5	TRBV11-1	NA	CASSSDTGGSNQPQHF	TGTGCCAGCAGCTCCGATACGGGCGGAAGCAATCAGCCCCAGCATTTT
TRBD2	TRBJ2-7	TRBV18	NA	CASHEGTRGLEQYF	TGTGCCAGCCACGAGGGGACTAGGGGTCTCGAGCAGTACTTC
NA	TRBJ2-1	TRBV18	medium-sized	CASSPRGGQFF	TGTGCCAGCTCACCGCGTGGGGGCCAGTTCTTC
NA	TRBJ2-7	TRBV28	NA	CASTDSRSSYEQYF	TGTGCCAGCACTGACAGCAGAAGCTCCTACGAGCAGTACTTC
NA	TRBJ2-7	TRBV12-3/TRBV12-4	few	CASSLKAYYEQYF	TGTGCCAGCAGTTTAAAGGCCTACTACGAGCAGTACTTC
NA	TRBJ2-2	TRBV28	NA	CASNQPIAWELLF	TGTGCCAGCAACCAACCCATCGCCTGGGAGCTGCTTTTT
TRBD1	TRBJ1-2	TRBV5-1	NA	CASSLYEGGNGYTF	TGCGCCAGCAGCTTGTATGAAGGGGGCAATGGCTACACCTTC
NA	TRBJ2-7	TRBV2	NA	CASSLTPGDQGRQYF	TGTGCCAGCAGCCTTACGCCCGGGGACCAGGGTAGGCAGTACTTC
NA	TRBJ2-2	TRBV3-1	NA	CASSQEWGALGELFF	TGTGCCAGCAGCCAAGAGTGGGGGGCACTAGGGGAGCTGTTTTTT
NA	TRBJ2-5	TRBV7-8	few	CASRPGQKQETQYF	TGTGCCAGCCGACCAGGACAGAAACAAGAGACCCAGTACTTC
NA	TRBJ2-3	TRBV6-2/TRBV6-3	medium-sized	CASNPRLGGDTQYF	TGTGCCAGCAATCCCCGCCTGGGGGGAGATACGCAGTATTTT
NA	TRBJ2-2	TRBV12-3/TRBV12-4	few	CASSPLGANTGELFF	TGTGCCAGCAGCCCCCTCGGGGCGAACACCGGGGAGCTGTTTTTT
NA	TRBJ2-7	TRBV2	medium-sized	CASSGMVYEQYF	TGTGCCAGCAGTGGAATGGTCTACGAGCAGTACTTC
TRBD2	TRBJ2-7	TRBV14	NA	CASSLLGLVAPYEQYF	TGTGCCAGCAGCCTACTAGGACTAGTCGCCCCCTACGAGCAGTACTTC
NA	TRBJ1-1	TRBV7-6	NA	CASSFRVNTEAFF	TGTGCCAGCAGTTTCAGGGTGAACACTGAAGCTTTCTTT
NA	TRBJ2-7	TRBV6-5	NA	CASSYEDASSYEQYF	TGTGCCAGCAGTTACGAGGACGCCTCCTCCTACGAGCAGTACTTC